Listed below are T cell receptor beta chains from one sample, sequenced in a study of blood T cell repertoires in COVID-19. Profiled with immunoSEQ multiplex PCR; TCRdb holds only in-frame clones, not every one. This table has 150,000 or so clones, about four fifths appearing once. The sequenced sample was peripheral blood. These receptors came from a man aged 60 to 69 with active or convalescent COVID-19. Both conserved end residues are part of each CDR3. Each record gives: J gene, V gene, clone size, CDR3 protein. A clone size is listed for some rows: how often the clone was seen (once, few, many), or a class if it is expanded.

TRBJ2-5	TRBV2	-	CASSEAAGVETQYF
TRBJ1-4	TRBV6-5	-	CASRRSATNEKLFF
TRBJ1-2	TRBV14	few	CASSQLDRGSFGYTF
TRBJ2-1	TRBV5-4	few	CASSPPGTSGNEQFF
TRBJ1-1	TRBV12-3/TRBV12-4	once	CASTKIQGAFF
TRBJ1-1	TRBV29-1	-	CLAGNMNTEAFF
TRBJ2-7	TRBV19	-	CASSIAVSYEQYF
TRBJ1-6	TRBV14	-	CASSISGTGFSPLHF
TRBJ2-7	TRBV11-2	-	CASSQGHSSYEQYF
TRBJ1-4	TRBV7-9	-	CASSPIREKLFF
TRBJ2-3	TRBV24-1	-	CATSDSSAAAFTDTQYF
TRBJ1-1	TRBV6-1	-	CASSDNWNTEAFF
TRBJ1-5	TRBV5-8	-	CASSLGQKLSNQPQHF
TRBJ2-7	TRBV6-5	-	CASSTSQVSSYEQYF
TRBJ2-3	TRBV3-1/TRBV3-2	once	CASSQASRYTQYF
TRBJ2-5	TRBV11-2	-	CASSYAVTGGRETQYF
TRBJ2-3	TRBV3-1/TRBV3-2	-	CASKDFSTDTQYF
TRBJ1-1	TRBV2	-	CASRSRQGASTEAFF
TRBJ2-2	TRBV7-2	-	CASSRDTGELFF